Below are 6 T cell receptor beta chains sequenced from a single sample in a study of T cell responses to AZD1222 COVID-19 vaccine. The data were produced by immunoSEQ multiplex PCR, yet TCRdb's version contains in-frame clones alone and is incomplete. Found here are around 140,000 clones, just under 95% of them singletons; the top ten hold around 1.7%. This material consisted of peripheral blood, taken on day 0 of AZD1222 vaccination. The receptors here all came from an adult in good health.

The chain combines TRBV10-3 with TRBJ2-5, with 9 bases identical to TRBD2. From germline, CDR1 is ENHRY and CDR2 SYGVKD. Trimming took 2 bases from V and 5 from J; bases not matched to a gene: 6. The CDR3 is made up of 15 amino acids. CDR3 nucleotides: TGTGCCATCAGTGAGCCGGGACTAGCTTGGGAGACCCAGTACTTC. As protein: CAISEPGLAWETQYF.

This clone was seen just once. The V and J genes are TRBV5-1 and TRBJ2-5, with D perhaps TRBD1 (6 bases). There are 14 residues in the CDR3. The ends were cut back, 0 bases at V and 8 bases at J, with 14 bases in the middle. Germline assignment: CDR1 SGHRS and CDR2 YFSETQ. DNA of the CDR3: TGCGCCAGCAGCTTGGCAGGGGTTTCCGGCACCCAGTACTTC. Protein: CASSLAGVSGTQYF.

The chain couples TRBV10-3 to TRBJ1-2; D uncertain. Trimming removed 0 bases at V and 9 bases at J, with 11 bases between. Germline-derived CDR1 and CDR2 are ENHRY and SYGVKD. There are 13 residues in the CDR3. CDR3 sequence reads: CAISESSAMSYTF. Here the CDR3 DNA reads TGTGCCATCAGTGAGTCGTCGGCGATGAGCTACACCTTC.

The rearrangement joins TRBV9 to TRBJ2-1, with 9 bases identical to TRBD1. V was pared by 4 bases and J by 6 bases, with 11 bases of the junction left unmatched. There are 16 residues in the CDR3. The V gene's germline CDR1 is SGDLS and CDR2 YYNGEE. CDR3 bases: TGTGCCAGCAGCCCATACGGGACAGGGTATCGCAATGAGCAGTTCTTC. Translating it yields CASSPYGTGYRNEQFF. The full variable domain, its missing parts supplied by reference TRBV9 and TRBJ2-1, is DSGVTQTPKHLITATGQRVTLRCSPRSGDLSVYWYQQSLDQGLQFLIQYYNGEERAKGNILERFSAQQFPDLHSELNLSSLELGDSALYFCASSPYGTGYRNEQFFGPGTRLTVL.

The V gene is TRBV13, the J gene TRBJ2-2, with 7 bases identical to TRBD2. Unmatched junction bases numbered 7, after V lost 4 bases and J lost 2 bases. CDR1 is PRHDT, CDR2 FYEKMQ, per germline (reference sequence). The CDR3 extends over 16 amino acids. CDR3 in amino acids: CASSSRLASNTGELFF. CDR3 nucleotide sequence: TGTGCCAGCAGCTCAAGACTAGCATCAAACACCGGGGAGCTGTTTTTT.

The chain joins TRBV12-3 or TRBV12-4 to TRBJ1-2; D call uncertain. V dropped 4 bases and J dropped 2 bases, with 8 bases sitting between them. CDR3 length equals 13 residues. CDR3 DNA: TGTGCCAGCAGTTCCGGACGAAACTATGGCTACACCTTC. Encoded protein: CASSSGRNYGYTF.